Each of the 2 T cell receptor beta chains below was sequenced from the same sample in a study of blood T cell repertoires in COVID-19. Libraries were prepared by immunoSEQ multiplex PCR; TCRdb keeps only in-frame clonotypes and omits some of them. The sample shows approximately 430,000 clones, about nine tenths of them seen only once. Sequenced material: peripheral blood. The receptor source for this set is a woman aged 30 to 39 with active or convalescent COVID-19.

The chain carries TRBV13 and TRBJ1-1; D unclear. CDR1 is PRHDT and CDR2 is FYEKMQ in the germline V gene (reference sequence). The CDR3 is 11 amino acids. Trimming removed 5 bases at V and 1 base at J, with 2 bases between. CDR3 loop: CASSQNTEAFF. CDR3 coding DNA: TGTGCCAGCAGCCAGAACACTGAAGCTTTCTTT.

This clone was recorded once. The CDR3 DNA follows: TGCGCCAGCAGCAGCGACCTGAATTATCAAGAGACCCAGTACTTC. It encodes CASSSDLNYQETQYF. The rearrangement links TRBV4-1 to TRBJ2-5, with D hard to call. The CDR3 is made up of 15 amino acids. Trimming removed 5 bases at V and 2 bases at J, with 15 bases between. In germline, CDR1 is MGHRA, CDR2 YSYEKL.